What follows are 18 T cell receptor beta chains derived from one specimen sequenced in a study of response to subunit inactivated influenza vaccine. TCRdb independently ran MiXCR on the RT-PCR reads; one entry per CDR3 protein. The table has over 150,000 distinct CDR3 sequences, approximately 15% seen once. The material sequenced was CD8+ T cells sorted from PBMCs, taken more than 4 days after vaccination. These receptors all come from a man over 45 who received an inactivated influenza vaccine.

CDR3 in DNA: TGCAGCGTGGCCGGGACTAGCGTATGGGAGACCCAGTACTTC. The encoded protein is CSVAGTSVWETQYF. V usage is TRBV29-1 and J usage is TRBJ2-5; 10 bases are shared with TRBD2. Losses at the gene ends were 6 bases for V and 5 bases for J; bases not matched to a gene: 9. The CDR3 has 14 amino acids. Germline V lookup: CDR1 SQVTM, CDR2 ANQGSEA.

This chain links TRBV12-3 or TRBV12-4 with TRBJ2-7; D unresolved. Trimming shortened V by 5 bases and J by 2 bases, and 13 bases separated the two germline ends. The CDR3 has 14 residues. The CDR3 bases are TGTGCCAGCAGTCCTCGGACCGATCCCTACGAGCAGTACTTC. Its protein is CASSPRTDPYEQYF.

The chain combines TRBV6-1 with TRBJ2-1; D might be TRBD2 (7 bases). V was cut by 7 bases and J by 8 bases, with 15 bases left in between. The CDR3 has 13 residues. Germline V gene data show CDR1 as MNHNS and CDR2 as SASEGT. In nucleotides, the CDR3 is TGTGCCAGCACCTCCTCCGGGGGGCATGAGCAGTTCTTC. Protein sequence: CASTSSGGHEQFF.

This clonotype was counted a few times. The gene calls are TRBV12-3 or TRBV12-4 and TRBJ2-7; 8 bases align to TRBD1. The CDR3 runs to 14 residues. V lost 3 bases, J lost 4 bases, and 5 bases stayed unmatched. DNA for the CDR3: TGTGCCAGCAGTTTTCCAGGGGGCTCGTACGAGCAGTACTTC. Its translation is CASSFPGGSYEQYF.

The V gene is TRBV11-2, the J gene TRBJ2-7; D is tentatively TRBD1 or TRBD2 (5 bases each). Germline values: CDR1 SGHAT, CDR2 FQNNGV. V shed 5 bases and J shed 3 bases, with 23 bases lying between them. This CDR3 has 17 amino acids. CDR3 nucleotide sequence: TGTGCCAGCAGCCCCACCCCGGGCCAGGGAGAGTTCTACGAGCAGTACTTC. Its protein is CASSPTPGQGEFYEQYF. The variable domain in full, completed from reference TRBV11-2 and TRBJ2-7, reads EAGVAQSPRYKIIEKRQSVAFWCNPISGHATLYWYQQILGQGPKLLIQFQNNGVVDDSQLPKDRFSAERLKGVDSTLKIQPAKLEDSAVYLCASSPTPGQGEFYEQYFGPGTRLTVT.

This clonotype was counted a few times. The V and J genes are TRBV4-2 and TRBJ2-3; no definite D call. V was shortened by 4 bases and J by 5 bases, with 13 bases between the two germline ends. Germline V gene data show CDR1 as LGHNA and CDR2 as YNFKEQ. CDR3 length equals 14 residues. Here the CDR3 DNA reads TGTGCCAGCAGCCCACACGACCGCCAAGATACGCAGTATTTT. It codes for CASSPHDRQDTQYF.

A few counts support this clonotype. V and J are TRBV13 and TRBJ1-5, with D maybe TRBD1 (5 bases). V dropped 3 bases and J dropped 7 bases, with 10 bases sitting between them. The germline V gene has CDR1 PRHDT and CDR2 FYEKMQ (reference sequence). The length of the CDR3 is 13 residues. The CDR3 protein is CASSLGWGQPQHF. In DNA form, the CDR3 reads TGTGCCAGCAGCTTGGGCTGGGGGCAGCCCCAGCATTTT.

This sequence joins TRBV28 and TRBJ2-7, with 7 bases aligning to TRBD1. CDR3 length: 14 residues. The J segment lost 3 bases and the V segment lost 9 bases, leaving 11 bases of the junction unmatched. Germline V gene lookup returns CDR1 MDHEN and CDR2 SYDVKM. The CDR3: CASNTQGEIYEQYF. The DNA of the CDR3 is TGTGCCAGTAATACCCAGGGGGAGATCTACGAGCAGTACTTC.

Only a few counts were recorded for this clonotype. The CDR3 DNA follows: TGCGCCAGCAGCTTGGCGGGGAACGTCTATCCCTTAGAAGCTTTCTTT. Amino acids: CASSLAGNVYPLEAFF. This chain links TRBV5-1 with TRBJ1-1; D is ambiguous. V was trimmed by 0 bases and J by 8 bases, leaving 20 bases between them. CDR3 length equals 16 residues. Germline loops: CDR1 SGHRS, CDR2 YFSETQ.

This chain uses TRBV7-3 with TRBJ2-1, with 12 bases matching TRBD2. Per the germline V gene, CDR1 is SGHTA and CDR2 is FQGTGA. This CDR3 has 15 residues. The ends lost 5 bases at V and 8 bases at J; junction bases unmatched: 7. The CDR3 sequence is CASSHLTSGSDEQFF. CDR3 DNA: TGTGCCAGCAGCCACCTGACTAGCGGGAGTGATGAGCAGTTCTTC.

The sample holds a few counts of this clonotype. This chain links TRBV20-1 with TRBJ2-7; 9 bases match TRBD2. In germline, CDR1 is DFQATT, CDR2 SNEGSKA (reference sequence). J was trimmed by 4 bases and V by 1 base; bases with no gene match: 8. The CDR3 spans 15 residues. This CDR3 reads CSARGGGALWYEQYF. The CDR3 DNA reads TGCAGTGCTAGAGGCGGGGGGGCTTTATGGTACGAGCAGTACTTC.

The sample holds a few counts of this clonotype. The V gene is TRBV20-1, the J gene TRBJ2-7, with 9 bases fitting TRBD1. Trimming at V came to 0 bases and at J to 1 base, leaving 4 bases not matched to a gene. The CDR3 has 15 amino acids. The germline V gene encodes CDR1 DFQATT and CDR2 SNEGSKA (reference sequence). CDR3 sequence reads: CSARDWTGESYEQYF. For the CDR3, the DNA is TGCAGTGCTAGAGATTGGACAGGGGAATCCTACGAGCAGTACTTC.

This clonotype has a handful of counts. The gene calls are TRBV3-1 and TRBJ2-7; a weak D match, TRBD2 (6 bases). Germline V gene sequence: CDR1 LGHDT, CDR2 YNNKEL (reference sequence). Deletions cut 6 bases from V and 1 base from J, with 10 bases between. The CDR3 consists of 13 residues. Here the CDR3 DNA reads TGTGCCAGCAGGGGCCGGGGGTCCTACGAGCAGTACTTC. It codes for CASRGRGSYEQYF.

The gene calls are TRBV7-9 and TRBJ2-1, with 10 bases matching TRBD2. Germline CDR1 reads SEHNR; CDR2 reads FQNEAQ (reference sequence). This CDR3 is built from 15 residues. The ends lost 3 bases at V and 4 bases at J; junction bases unmatched: 3. CDR3 in DNA: TGTGCCAGCAGCTTTCTAGCGGGGGTTTACAATGAGCAGTTCTTC. The encoded protein is CASSFLAGVYNEQFF.

This clonotype was counted only a few times. This chain links TRBV12-3 or TRBV12-4 with TRBJ2-6; TRBD2 might be the D (5 bases). The length of the CDR3 is 18 residues. Trimming removed 7 bases from V and 0 bases from J, with 19 bases in between. CDR3 sequence reads: CASTPTRGRDSGANVLTF. CDR3 DNA sequence: TGTGCCAGCACCCCCACCCGGGGTAGGGACTCTGGGGCCAACGTCCTGACTTTC.

This clonotype was recorded many times. The V and J genes are TRBV6-1 and TRBJ2-7, with a tentative D call TRBD1 (6 bases). V lost 7 bases and J 3 bases, leaving 13 bases between the germline ends. The V gene's germline CDR1 is MNHNS and CDR2 SASEGT. The CDR3 spans 13 residues. CDR3 nucleotides: TGTGCCAGCATCTATGGCAGGGGCTACGAGCAGTACTTC. The encoded protein is CASIYGRGYEQYF.

This clonotype was seen a few times. The V gene is TRBV2, the J gene TRBJ2-1, with 7 positions matching TRBD2. The trim removed 8 bases at V and 3 bases at J, leaving 10 bases unmatched. The CDR3 length is 15 residues. Germline CDR1 reads SNHLY; CDR2 reads FYNNEI. CDR3 sequence: CASGPRAGVYNEQFF. The DNA for the CDR3 is TGTGCCAGCGGCCCGAGGGCGGGGGTCTACAATGAGCAGTTCTTC.

The rearrangement uses TRBV6-1 and TRBJ1-6, with 8 positions matching TRBD1. From germline, CDR1 is MNHNS and CDR2 SASEGT. V was clipped by 7 bases and J by 0 bases; unmatched bases: 5. The CDR3 totals 16 residues. CDR3 sequence reads: CASTQTGGSYNSPLHF. The CDR3 nucleotides are TGTGCCAGCACCCAAACAGGGGGCTCCTATAATTCACCCCTCCACTTT.